The following is a T cell receptor (beta chain) sequence with its context. Assay: immunoSEQ multiplex PCR; the TCRdb copy retains only in-frame clones and omits some. The sample carries roughly 22,000 clones, about nine tenths recorded once. This sample was taken from a study of T cell changes during pregnancy in multiple sclerosis. Germline CDR1 and CDR2: MRHNA and SNTAGT. This CDR3 region has 13 residues. V was trimmed by 0 bases and J by 4 bases, leaving 6 bases between them. The receptor was derived from a female donor in good health, enrolled as a control in a pregnancy study. Specimen: CD4+ T cells from peripheral blood mononuclear cells, collected after pregnancy. This chain uses TRBV6-4 with TRBJ1-1; D is undetermined. The CDR3 protein is CASSDSAVTEAFF. The CDR3 region has the DNA TGTGCCAGCAGTGACTCGGCAGTCACTGAAGCTTTCTTT.